What follows are 9 T cell receptor beta chains derived from one specimen sequenced in a study of OX40 agonist ivuxolimab in advanced cancers. Some clones are missing from TCRdb's copy, which holds only in-frame ones; the method was immunoSEQ multiplex PCR. The data hold over 60,000 clones, with roughly 85% observed a single time. Sample: CD4+ or CD8+ T cells sorted from blood, taken in a trial of the OX40 agonist ivuxolimab. These receptors came from an adult with an advanced solid tumor such as melanoma, head and neck, liver or kidney cancer.

J is TRBJ1-2 and V is TRBV27, with D maybe TRBD1 (6 bases). V lost 5 bases to trimming and J lost 4 bases, with 11 bases between them. The CDR3 covers 13 residues. Germline V gene sequence: CDR1 MNHEY, CDR2 SMNVEV (reference sequence). The DNA for the CDR3 is TGTGCCAGCAGTATCGGGGGGCCCTATGGCTACACCTTC. Its protein is CASSIGGPYGYTF.

This clone came up many times. This chain connects TRBV19 to TRBJ1-2; possibly TRBD1 for D (5 bases). The CDR3 length is 13 residues. Germline CDR1 and CDR2: LNHDA and SQIVND (reference sequence). V dropped 3 bases and J dropped 8 bases, with 13 bases sitting between them. In DNA form, the CDR3 reads TGTGCCAGTAGTATTGGGGGTGTTCGGGGCTACACCTTC. Its translation is CASSIGGVRGYTF.

The chain is built from TRBV7-2 and TRBJ2-7; possibly TRBD2 for D (5 bases). The CDR3 sequence is 14 residues long. Germline CDR1 and CDR2: SGHTA and FQGNSA. The V end lost 2 bases, the J end lost 3 bases, and 11 bases lay between the germline ends. CDR3: CASSLKPGNYEQYF. The CDR3 DNA follows: TGTGCCAGCAGCTTAAAACCCGGGAACTACGAGCAGTACTTC.

The chain employs TRBV9 and TRBJ2-1, with 9 bases that match TRBD2. The CDR3 is 15 amino acids. Germline assignment: CDR1 SGDLS and CDR2 YYNGEE. J lost 4 bases, V lost 3 bases, and 5 bases had no gene match. The CDR3 loop is CASSGGLATYNEQFF. The CDR3 DNA reads TGTGCCAGCAGCGGCGGACTAGCGACTTACAATGAGCAGTTCTTC. Full variable domain (missing parts from reference TRBV9 and TRBJ2-1): DSGVTQTPKHLITATGQRVTLRCSPRSGDLSVYWYQQSLDQGLQFLIQYYNGEERAKGNILERFSAQQFPDLHSELNLSSLELGDSALYFCASSGGLATYNEQFFGPGTRLTVL.

CDR3 protein: CASSLGVSYNSPLHF. DNA for the CDR3: TGTGCCAGCAGCTTAGGGGTCTCCTATAATTCACCCCTCCACTTT. The V and J genes are TRBV7-9 and TRBJ1-6; unclear D gene. The CDR3 loop spans 15 amino acids. Per germline, CDR1 SEHNR and CDR2 FQNEAQ (reference sequence). V lost 1 base, J lost 0 bases, and 4 bases lay in between.

The V gene is TRBV5-4, the J gene TRBJ2-3, with D unresolved. Germline CDR1 and CDR2: SGHNT and YYREEE (reference sequence). V lost 0 bases to trimming and J lost 3 bases, with 11 bases between them. This CDR3 region has 15 residues. The DNA of the CDR3 is TGTGCCAGCAGCTTGGCGGGCACTCTTACAGATACGCAGTATTTT. Its translation: CASSLAGTLTDTQYF. The variable domain in full, completed from reference TRBV5-4 and TRBJ2-3, reads ETGVTQSPTHLIKTRGQQVTLRCSSQSGHNTVSWYQQALGQGPQFIFQYYREEENGRGNFPPRFSGLQFPNYSSELNVNALELDDSALYLCASSLAGTLTDTQYFGPGTRLTVL.

The chain recombines TRBV27 with TRBJ1-1; a weak D match, TRBD1 (5 bases). This CDR3 is 17 amino acids long. Germline CDR1 reads MNHEY; CDR2 reads SMNVEV (reference sequence). Trimming shortened V by 4 bases and J by 0 bases, and 18 bases separated the two germline ends. CDR3 bases: TGTGCCAGCAGTTGGGCGAAAACAGGAGACTTGAACACTGAAGCTTTCTTT. This encodes CASSWAKTGDLNTEAFF.

The chain uses TRBV6-1 and TRBJ2-3; D possibly corresponds to TRBD2 (6 bases). Germline values: CDR1 MNHNS, CDR2 SASEGT. Trimming stripped 4 bases from V and 3 bases from J, with 14 bases between. The CDR3 consists of 15 residues. CDR3 DNA sequence: TGTGCCAGCAGTGGGGACGGACTATTGACAGATACGCAGTATTTT. Translating gives CASSGDGLLTDTQYF.

The chain couples TRBV30 to TRBJ2-7, with 7 bases lining up with TRBD2. Unmatched junction bases numbered 4, after V lost 2 bases and J lost 0 bases. This CDR3 is 14 amino acids long. Germline CDR1 reads GTSNPN; CDR2 reads SVGIG (reference sequence). The CDR3 here is CAWSPPSGSYEQYF. DNA for the CDR3: TGTGCCTGGAGTCCGCCTAGCGGCTCCTACGAGCAGTACTTC.